The clone carrying this TCR beta chain came up a few times. The data stem from a study of shared clonotypes between healthy human individuals. The data were produced by immunoSEQ multiplex PCR, yet TCRdb's version contains in-frame clones alone and is incomplete. This sample has about 490,000 clones, with over 60% found just once. The CDR3 has 14 amino acids. The germline V gene has CDR1 KGHSH and CDR2 LQKENI. V was pared by 5 bases and J by 2 bases, with 10 bases between. This clonotype was sampled from a middle-aged woman in good health. Some clones in this sample may be carry-over from other donors' samples. This chain links TRBV18 with TRBJ1-5; D unresolved. The source material was PBMCs. CDR3 sequence reads: CASSGDNGNQPQHF. The CDR3, as DNA: TGTGCCAGCTCAGGGGATAACGGCAATCAGCCCCAGCATTTT.